Here is one T cell receptor beta chain with its context. The entry originates in a study of control samples from healthy donors and cancer patients. Sequencing used immunoSEQ multiplex PCR; TCRdb keeps in-frame clones, though not all of them. The data hold approximately 170,000 clones, with roughly 91% observed a single time. Sequenced material: blood. This TCR was recovered from a woman in her twenties or thirties in good health.

CDR3 sequence: CASSIGGFSNQPQHF. The CDR3 DNA reads as TGTGCCAGTAGTATAGGAGGGTTCAGCAATCAGCCCCAGCATTTT. This chain links TRBV19 with TRBJ1-5; D call uncertain. The CDR3 has 15 amino acids. Germline lookup yields CDR1 LNHDA and CDR2 SQIVND (reference sequence). V was trimmed by 1 base and J by 1 base, leaving 8 bases between them.